This T cell receptor (beta chain) was sequenced in a study of shared clonotypes between healthy human individuals. Study-level points and caveats: Sampling involved blood alone; tissue repertoires likely differ.

With regard to this clone: Its antigen is not known.

Adult donors, all healthy and HIV-negative, had no recent acute infections or vaccinations. Trimming removed 0 bases from V and 6 bases from J, with 11 bases in between. Germline assignment: CDR1 ENHRY and CDR2 SYGVKD. The CDR3 totals 14 residues. Profiled with immunoSEQ multiplex PCR; TCRdb holds only in-frame clones, not every one. The sample includes 400,000 to 600,000 clones, roughly 79% seen only once; the top ten take about 12%. The sample consisted of PBMCs. The J gene is TRBJ2-5, the V gene TRBV10-3; no clear D. This TCR was sampled from a woman between 40 and 55 years old in good health. Some clones in this sample may be carry-over from other donors' samples. The CDR3 reads CAISESKGSQTQYF. The CDR3 DNA reads TGTGCCATCAGTGAGTCGAAGGGTTCTCAGACCCAGTACTTC.